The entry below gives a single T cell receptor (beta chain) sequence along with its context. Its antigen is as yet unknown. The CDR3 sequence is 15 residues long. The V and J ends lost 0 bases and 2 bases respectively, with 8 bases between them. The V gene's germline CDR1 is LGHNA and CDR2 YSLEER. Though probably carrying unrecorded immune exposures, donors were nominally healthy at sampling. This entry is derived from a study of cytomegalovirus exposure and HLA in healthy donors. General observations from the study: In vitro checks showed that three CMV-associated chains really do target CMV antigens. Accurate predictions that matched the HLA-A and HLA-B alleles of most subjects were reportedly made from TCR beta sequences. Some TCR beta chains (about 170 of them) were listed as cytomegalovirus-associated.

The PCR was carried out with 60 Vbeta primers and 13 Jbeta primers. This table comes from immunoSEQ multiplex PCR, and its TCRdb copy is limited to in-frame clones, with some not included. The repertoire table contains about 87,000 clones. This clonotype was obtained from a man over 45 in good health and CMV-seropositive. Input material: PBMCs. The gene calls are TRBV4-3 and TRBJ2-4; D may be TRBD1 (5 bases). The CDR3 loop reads CASSQDRASKNIQYF. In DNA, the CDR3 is TGCGCCAGCAGCCAAGACAGGGCTTCCAAAAACATTCAGTACTTC.